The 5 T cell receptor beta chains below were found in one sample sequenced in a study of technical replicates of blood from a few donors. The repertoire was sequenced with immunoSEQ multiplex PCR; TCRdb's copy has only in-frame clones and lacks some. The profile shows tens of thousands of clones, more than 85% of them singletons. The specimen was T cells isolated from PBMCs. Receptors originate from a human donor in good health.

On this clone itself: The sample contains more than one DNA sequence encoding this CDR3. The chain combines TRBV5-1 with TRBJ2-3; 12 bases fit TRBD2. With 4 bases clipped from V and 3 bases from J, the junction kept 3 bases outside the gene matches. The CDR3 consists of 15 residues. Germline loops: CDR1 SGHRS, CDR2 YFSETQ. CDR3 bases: TGCGCCAGCAGCCTACTAGCGGGAGGTACAGATACGCAGTATTTT. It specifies CASSLLAGGTDTQYF.

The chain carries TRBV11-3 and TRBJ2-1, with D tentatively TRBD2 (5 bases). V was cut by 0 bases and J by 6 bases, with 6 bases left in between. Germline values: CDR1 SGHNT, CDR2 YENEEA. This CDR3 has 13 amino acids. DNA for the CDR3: TGTGCCAGCAGCTTAGATACTAGCAATGAGCAGTTCTTC. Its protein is CASSLDTSNEQFF.

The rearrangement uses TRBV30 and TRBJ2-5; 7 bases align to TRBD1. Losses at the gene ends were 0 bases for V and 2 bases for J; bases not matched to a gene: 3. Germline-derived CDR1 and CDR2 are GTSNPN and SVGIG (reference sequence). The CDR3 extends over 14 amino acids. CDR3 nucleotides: TGTGCCTGGAGTGTAGGGACAGCACAAGAGACCCAGTACTTC. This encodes CAWSVGTAQETQYF. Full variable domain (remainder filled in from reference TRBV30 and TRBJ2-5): SQTIHQWPATLVQPVGSPLSLECTVEGTSNPNLYWYRQAAGRGLQLLFYSVGIGQISSEVPQNLSASRPQDRQFILSSKKLLLSDSGFYLCAWSVGTAQETQYFGPGTRLLVL.

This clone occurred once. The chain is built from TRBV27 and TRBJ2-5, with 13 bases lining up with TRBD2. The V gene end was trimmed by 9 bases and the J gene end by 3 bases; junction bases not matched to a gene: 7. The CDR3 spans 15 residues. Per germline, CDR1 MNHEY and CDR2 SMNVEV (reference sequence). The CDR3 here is CASGETSGRKETQYF. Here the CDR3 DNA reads TGTGCCAGTGGGGAGACTAGCGGGAGGAAAGAGACCCAGTACTTC.

This chain's CDR3 is CAWPDRGGDGYTF. For the CDR3, the DNA is TGTGCCTGGCCCGACAGGGGAGGTGATGGCTACACCTTC. The chain uses TRBV30 and TRBJ1-2; 8 bases match TRBD1. Germline CDR1 and CDR2: GTSNPN and SVGIG (reference sequence). V shed 5 bases, J shed 6 bases, and the junction held 8 bases outside the gene matches. This CDR3 spans 13 amino acids. The full variable domain, completed using reference TRBV30 and TRBJ1-2, is SQTIHQWPATLVQPVGSPLSLECTVEGTSNPNLYWYRQAAGRGLQLLFYSVGIGQISSEVPQNLSASRPQDRQFILSSKKLLLSDSGFYLCAWPDRGGDGYTFGSGTRLTVV.